This record concerns one T cell receptor beta chain sequence. The target antigen is unknown. Generated by immunoSEQ multiplex PCR, the TCRdb table keeps only in-frame clones and is missing some. The sample carries over 40,000 clones, over 65% recorded once. The data belong to a study of cytotoxic CD8 clonotypes in ibrutinib-treated CLL. Study conclusions and caveats: Clonality was elevated at ibrutinib response and had returned toward baseline at progression.

This CDR3 spans 19 amino acids. V was clipped by 3 bases and J by 0 bases, with 18 bases between them. Germline assignment: CDR1 LNHDA and CDR2 SQIVND (reference sequence). V gene TRBV19 combines with J gene TRBJ2-6; the D is unclear. The source is a human donor with chronic lymphocytic leukemia. Sequences were derived from PBMCs, sampled after 24 months of ibrutinib treatment. CDR3 protein: CASSINKSGGSSGANVLTF. The CDR3 DNA follows: TGTGCCAGTAGTATCAACAAGTCGGGTGGCAGCTCTGGGGCCAACGTCCTGACTTTC.